This T cell receptor beta chain was identified in a study of T cell changes during pregnancy in multiple sclerosis. Trimming pared 9 bases from V and 4 bases from J, leaving 19 bases between. Germline assignment: CDR1 SEHNR and CDR2 FQNEAQ (reference sequence). The CDR3 totals 15 residues. Using immunoSEQ multiplex PCR, the repertoire was profiled, and TCRdb retains in-frame clones only, with some absent. The sample contains some 58,000 clones, 96% of which appear only once. The input for sequencing was CD8+ T cells from peripheral blood mononuclear cells, taken after pregnancy. The rearrangement joins TRBV7-9 to TRBJ2-1; a possible D gene is TRBD2 (5 bases). The source is a female donor with multiple sclerosis, enrolled in a pregnancy study. This chain's CDR3 is CASRLNDYYYNEQFF. In DNA, the CDR3 is TGTGCCAGTAGACTGAATGACTATTATTACAATGAGCAGTTCTTC.